This paragraph reports one T cell receptor (beta chain). This sample is part of a study of T cells expressing NK-cell markers. CDR1 and CDR2 from the germline V gene are DFQATT and SNEGSKA (reference sequence). The length of the CDR3 is 15 residues. TCRdb reanalyzed the 5' RACE reads and collapses them to one entry per CDR3 protein, without DNA. This sample's table reports about 32,000 distinct CDR3 sequences. J is TRBJ2-7 and V is TRBV20-1; absent DNA, TCRdb's TRBD1 call cannot be checked. This TCR came from a woman between 18 and 75 years old in good health. What was sequenced was blood T cells: a sorted CD56 or NKG2C T cell subset, CD4+ or CD8+ T cells, or bulk PBMC T cells (not recorded which). The CDR3 region is CSARDHGDSSYEQYF.